Below, 21 T cell receptor beta chains from the same sample are listed, as sequenced in a study of blood T cell repertoires in COVID-19. Profiling relied on immunoSEQ multiplex PCR, and the TCRdb table lists in-frame clones only, not all of them. The data show around 47,000 clones, with around 84% seen just once and over 40% held by the top ten. The sequencing input was peripheral blood. These receptors were taken from a human donor in a cohort sampled during active COVID-19.

The genes are TRBV7-8 and TRBJ1-6; D remains unclear. The CDR3 sequence is 16 residues long. V was cut by 1 base and J by 12 bases, with 19 bases left in between. Germline CDR1 SGHVS, CDR2 FQNEAQ. Written as DNA, the CDR3 is TGTGCCAGCAGCTTAGGCGAGCTAGACCCCACGAGACCCCTCCACTTT. This codes for CASSLGELDPTRPLHF.

The chain joins TRBV4-1 to TRBJ2-3; 7 bases line up with TRBD2. Germline lookup yields CDR1 MGHRA and CDR2 YSYEKL. This CDR3 has 15 residues. Trimming took 1 base from V and 0 from J; bases not matched to a gene: 1. This CDR3 is CASSQGGSSTDTQYF. For the CDR3, the DNA is TGCGCCAGCAGCCAAGGCGGGAGTAGCACAGATACGCAGTATTTT.

V gene TRBV29-1 combines with J gene TRBJ1-1, with 10 bases matching TRBD1. V lost 7 bases, J lost 8 bases, and 4 bases stayed unmatched. The V gene's germline CDR1 is SQVTM and CDR2 ANQGSEA. This CDR3 comprises 11 residues. CDR3 region: CSASTGGEAFF. Written as DNA, the CDR3 is TGCAGCGCCTCGACAGGGGGCGAAGCTTTCTTT.

The CDR3 is CASSQYRVGNEKLFF. The CDR3 region has the DNA TGCGCCAGCAGCCAATACAGGGTAGGGAATGAAAAACTGTTTTTT. The chain has TRBV4-1 and TRBJ1-4, with D perhaps matching TRBD1 (6 bases). The V end was cut by 2 bases, the J end by 5 bases, with 12 bases between. The CDR3 length is 15 residues. Germline values: CDR1 MGHRA, CDR2 YSYEKL.

The V gene is TRBV4-1, the J gene TRBJ2-4, with TRBD2 matching over 9 bases. The CDR3 totals 15 residues. V dropped 0 bases and J dropped 8; count of bases not matched to a gene: 5. In germline, CDR1 is MGHRA, CDR2 YSYEKL. CDR3 coding DNA: TGCGCCAGCAGCCAAGATGCGAGCGGGGGGTACATTCAGTACTTC. Encoded protein: CASSQDASGGYIQYF.

The chain combines TRBV19 with TRBJ2-5, with D perhaps matching TRBD1 (7 bases). With 3 bases removed from V and 0 bases from J, the gap between germline ends came to 11 bases. Germline CDR1 is LNHDA and CDR2 is SQIVND (reference sequence). There are 15 residues in the CDR3. CDR3 nucleotide sequence: TGTGCCAGTAGTATGTCAGGGGGGTACCAAGAGACCCAGTACTTC. It codes for CASSMSGGYQETQYF. Using reference TRBV19 and TRBJ2-5 for the parts outside the CDR3, the full variable domain is DGGITQSPKYLFRKEGQNVTLSCEQNLNHDAMYWYRQDPGQGLRLIYYSQIVNDFQKGDIAEGYSVSREKKESFPLTVTSAQKNPTAFYLCASSMSGGYQETQYFGPGTRLLVL.

This clone has a single count. This chain links TRBV19 with TRBJ1-3; D gene unclear. This CDR3 has 13 residues. The germline gives CDR1 LNHDA, CDR2 SQIVND (reference sequence). The ends were cut back, 7 bases at V and 1 base at J, with 8 bases in the middle. The CDR3 sequence: CASIPGSGNTIYF. In DNA form, the CDR3 reads TGTGCCAGTATTCCGGGTTCTGGAAACACCATATATTTT.

The chain employs TRBV19 and TRBJ1-1; D uncertain. Germline V lookup: CDR1 LNHDA, CDR2 SQIVND (reference sequence). CDR3 size: 13 residues. V was trimmed by 4 bases and J by 5 bases, leaving 11 bases between them. In DNA form, the CDR3 reads TGTGCCAGTAGTACCTTGGGAGGTACTGAAGCTTTCTTT. It specifies CASSTLGGTEAFF.

The J gene is TRBJ1-3, the V gene TRBV6-5; no clear D gene. The germline V and J ends were trimmed by 5 bases and 0 bases, with 11 bases remaining between them. This CDR3 spans 15 amino acids. Germline V gene sequence: CDR1 MNHEY, CDR2 SVGAGI. In nucleotides, the CDR3 is TGTGCCAGCAGTCCCGACGCGGTCTCTGGAAACACCATATATTTT. Encoded protein: CASSPDAVSGNTIYF.

The rearrangement uses TRBV5-4 and TRBJ1-4, with 10 bases aligning to TRBD1. Germline CDR1 reads SGHNT; CDR2 reads YYREEE (reference sequence). The CDR3 sequence is 14 residues long. The ends lost 4 bases at V and 5 bases at J; junction bases unmatched: 2. CDR3 residues: CASSQGQGNEKLFF. CDR3 sequence (DNA): TGTGCCAGCAGCCAGGGACAGGGGAATGAAAAACTGTTTTTT.

The chain uses TRBV18 and TRBJ1-3; no firm D call. Trimming took 1 base from V and 1 from J, leaving 11 bases between them. Germline CDR1 reads KGHSH; CDR2 reads LQKENI. The CDR3 has 16 amino acids. As DNA, the CDR3 is TGTGCCAGCTCACCACAGCCTCCGTTTTCTGGAAACACCATATATTTT. As protein: CASSPQPPFSGNTIYF.

The gene calls are TRBV7-3 and TRBJ1-1; 10 bases fit TRBD1. Germline loops: CDR1 SGHTA, CDR2 FQGTGA. This CDR3 contains 14 residues. The ends lost 2 bases at V and 5 bases at J; junction bases unmatched: 2. CDR3 nucleotides: TGTGCCAGCAGCTTATCGGGACAGGGGACTGAAGCTTTCTTT. Its protein is CASSLSGQGTEAFF.

The chain employs TRBV25-1 and TRBJ2-1; perhaps TRBD2 as D (6 bases). Germline assignment: CDR1 MGHDK and CDR2 SYGVNS. The CDR3 sequence is 13 residues long. The ends were cut back, 7 bases at V and 8 bases at J, with 15 bases in the middle. The CDR3 here is CASTLGSGDEQFF. For the CDR3, the DNA is TGTGCCAGCACCTTGGGGTCGGGGGATGAGCAGTTCTTC. Combining the CDR3 with reference TRBV25-1 and TRBJ2-1 gives the whole variable domain EADIYQTPRYLVIGTGKKITLECSQTMGHDKMYWYQQDPGMELHLIHYSYGVNSTEKGDLSSESTVSRIRTEHFPLTLESARPSHTSQYLCASTLGSGDEQFFGPGTRLTVL.

The V gene is TRBV6-4, the J gene TRBJ1-2; D may be TRBD1 (5 bases). Trimming stripped 6 bases from V and 4 bases from J, with 12 bases between. Germline CDR1 is MRHNA and CDR2 is SNTAGT. CDR3 length: 13 residues. This chain's CDR3 is CASSPDRGYGYTF. CDR3 coding DNA: TGTGCCAGCAGCCCAGACAGAGGCTATGGCTACACCTTC.

The rearrangement joins TRBV3-1 (or the pseudogene TRBV3-2) to TRBJ2-4; perhaps TRBD2 as D (5 bases). V lost 8 bases to trimming and J lost 0 bases, with 11 bases between them. CDR1 is LGHDT, CDR2 YNNKEL, per germline (reference sequence). The length of the CDR3 is 14 residues. CDR3 in amino acids: CASGKAVAKNIQYF. The CDR3 nucleotides are TGTGCCAGCGGCAAAGCGGTAGCCAAAAACATTCAGTACTTC.

The genes are TRBV27 and TRBJ2-7, with 8 bases lining up with TRBD1. The CDR3 covers 11 residues. V lost 7 bases and J lost 6; bases outside the gene matches: 2. Per germline, CDR1 MNHEY and CDR2 SMNVEV (reference sequence). The CDR3 DNA sequence: TGTGCCAGCACACAGGGGGGCGAGCAGTACTTC. Amino acids: CASTQGGEQYF.

This chain links TRBV2 with TRBJ1-1; TRBD1 matches at 10 bases. Germline V CDR1 and CDR2: SNHLY, FYNNEI. V gave up 6 bases and J gave up 5 bases; unmatched junction bases: 3. CDR3 length: 13 amino acids. This CDR3 reads CASRGTGVTEAFF. In DNA, the CDR3 is TGTGCCAGCAGGGGGACAGGGGTTACTGAAGCTTTCTTT.

V is TRBV10-1 and J is TRBJ2-1; possible D gene TRBD1, 7 bases. The CDR3 runs to 16 residues. V was shortened by 5 bases and J by 2 bases, with 16 bases between the two germline ends. Germline loops: CDR1 WNHNN, CDR2 SYGVQD (reference sequence). CDR3 in DNA: TGCGCCAGCAGTCCCCAGGGGGTAGCGGCCTACAATGAGCAGTTCTTC. Amino acid sequence: CASSPQGVAAYNEQFF.

The chain joins TRBV7-9 to TRBJ1-4; unclear D gene. There are 14 residues in the CDR3. Per germline, CDR1 SEHNR and CDR2 FQNEAQ (reference sequence). V was clipped by 0 bases and J by 8 bases, with 10 bases between them. This CDR3 reads CASSLALSREKLFF. In DNA, the CDR3 is TGTGCCAGCAGCTTAGCGTTATCCCGGGAAAAACTGTTTTTT. Drawing the rest from reference TRBV7-9 and TRBJ1-4, the complete variable domain is DTGVSQNPRHKITKRGQNVTFRCDPISEHNRLYWYRQTLGQGPEFLTYFQNEAQLEKSRLLSDRFSAERPKGSFSTLEIQRTEQGDSAMYLCASSLALSREKLFFGSGTQLSVL.

A single count supports this clone. The chain combines TRBV9 with TRBJ1-2; TRBD1 matches 8 bases. CDR1 is SGDLS, CDR2 YYNGEE, per germline. The V gene end was trimmed by 4 bases and the J gene end by 6 bases; junction bases not matched to a gene: 11. The length of the CDR3 is 15 residues. This CDR3 is CASSRRSGGFDGYTF. DNA for the CDR3: TGTGCCAGCAGCCGTAGGTCAGGGGGCTTTGATGGCTACACCTTC.

This sequence joins TRBV19 and TRBJ1-5, with TRBD1 matching 8 bases. The CDR3 covers 14 residues. The germline CDR1 and CDR2 sequences are LNHDA and SQIVND (reference sequence). With V trimmed by 9 bases and J by 7 bases, 11 bases remained unmatched. CDR3 sequence reads: CASWGQVGGQPQHF. Written as DNA, the CDR3 is TGTGCCAGCTGGGGACAGGTGGGGGGGCAGCCCCAGCATTTT.